The 20 T cell receptor beta chains below come from one sample, sequenced in a study of T cell responses to AZD1222 COVID-19 vaccine. Libraries were prepared by immunoSEQ multiplex PCR; TCRdb keeps only in-frame clonotypes and omits some of them. The sample contains around 89,000 clones, roughly 90% of which appear only once. Sequenced here: peripheral blood, sampled on day 0 of AZD1222 vaccination. Every receptor here comes from an adult in good health.

This clone turned up a few times. The V gene is TRBV4-3, the J gene TRBJ2-7; tentative D call: TRBD2 (7 bases). CDR3 length: 13 residues. The germline V gene has CDR1 LGHNA and CDR2 YSLEER. V dropped 5 bases and J dropped 5 bases, with 13 bases sitting between them. This CDR3 is CASSWAGAHEQYF. The DNA of the CDR3 is TGCGCCAGCAGCTGGGCGGGGGCCCACGAGCAGTACTTC.

This clone was seen only once. The chain combines TRBV6-6 with TRBJ1-5; TRBD1 aligns across 9 bases. The CDR3 length is 13 residues. Germline assignment: CDR1 MNHNY and CDR2 SVGAGI (reference sequence). The J segment lost 2 bases and the V segment lost 10 bases, leaving 3 bases of the junction unmatched. CDR3 region: CANGQGRNQPQHF. CDR3 DNA: TGTGCCAATGGACAGGGGCGCAATCAGCCCCAGCATTTT.

V is TRBV5-1 and J is TRBJ2-1, with 9 nucleotides matching TRBD2. This CDR3 has 16 amino acids. Germline V lookup: CDR1 SGHRS, CDR2 YFSETQ. Unmatched junction bases numbered 4, after V lost 1 base and J lost 2 bases. CDR3 amino acids: CASSLLASGAYNEQFF. DNA for the CDR3: TGCGCCAGCAGCTTGCTCGCTAGCGGGGCCTACAATGAGCAGTTCTTC.

The V gene is TRBV28, the J gene TRBJ1-2; D is ambiguous. Germline V CDR1 and CDR2: MDHEN, SYDVKM. The V end lost 6 bases, the J end lost 2 bases, and 19 bases lay between the germline ends. CDR3 size: 16 residues. CDR3 region: CASSPEGRSLNYGYTF. The CDR3 DNA sequence: TGTGCCAGCAGCCCCGAGGGCAGGTCGCTAAACTATGGCTACACCTTC.

The CDR3 is CASRSRDRGRTEAFF. CDR3 coding DNA: TGTGCCAGCAGATCCAGGGACAGGGGTAGGACTGAAGCTTTCTTT. The genes are TRBV7-2 and TRBJ1-1; 10 bases are shared with TRBD1. The germline V gene has CDR1 SGHTA and CDR2 FQGNSA. Losses at the gene ends were 6 bases for V and 5 bases for J; bases not matched to a gene: 9. The CDR3 is 15 residues long.

The chain recombines TRBV6-2 or TRBV6-3 with TRBJ1-2; the D gene is possibly TRBD1 (6 bases). Trimming took 0 bases from V and 7 from J, leaving 12 bases between them. This CDR3 has 14 amino acids. The germline V gene encodes CDR1 MNHEY and CDR2 SVGEGT. The CDR3 loop is CASSYSGGSAGYTF. The DNA of the CDR3 is TGTGCCAGCAGTTACTCTGGGGGCTCGGCTGGCTACACCTTC.

The chain couples TRBV7-2 to TRBJ2-7; TRBD2 is a possible D gene (5 bases). The CDR3 runs 14 residues. The germline gives CDR1 SGHTA, CDR2 FQGNSA. V was cut by 6 bases and J by 2 bases, with 14 bases left in between. CDR3 bases: TGTGCCAGCAGTCTTGGACTGGGGACCTACGAGCAGTACTTC. Translation: CASSLGLGTYEQYF. Full variable domain (outside the CDR3, taken from reference TRBV7-2 and TRBJ2-7): GAGVSQSPSNKVTEKGKDVELRCDPISGHTALYWYRQSLGQGLEFLIYFQGNSAPDKSGLPSDRFSAERTGGSVSTLTIQRTQQEDSAVYLCASSLGLGTYEQYFGPGTRLTVT.

This clone was seen more than once but under ten times. V and J are TRBV9 and TRBJ1-2, with D possibly being TRBD1 (5 bases). This CDR3 comprises 13 residues. Per germline, CDR1 SGDLS and CDR2 YYNGEE. Trimming shortened V by 3 bases and J by 4 bases, and 10 bases separated the two germline ends. The CDR3 DNA sequence: TGTGCCAGCAGCGGACTCGGGGGCTATGGCTACACCTTC. It yields the protein CASSGLGGYGYTF.

In this sample, this clone turned up once. The J gene is TRBJ1-3, the V gene TRBV11-2; D is unresolved. CDR1 SGHAT and CDR2 FQNNGV come from the germline V gene. V lost 3 bases, J lost 5 bases, and 11 bases lay in between. CDR3 length: 14 residues. CDR3 nucleotide sequence: TGTGCCAGCAGCTTCCAGACCCTAAGAAACACCATATATTTT. It encodes CASSFQTLRNTIYF.

This clone was recorded a few times. The CDR3 bases are TGTGCCACCAGTGCAGGGGGCTCAGATACGCAGTATTTT. This codes for CATSAGGSDTQYF. The chain joins TRBV24-1 to TRBJ2-3; 8 bases match TRBD1. The CDR3 runs to 13 residues. Germline V gene sequence: CDR1 KGHDR, CDR2 SFDVKD. Losses at the gene ends were 5 bases for V and 4 bases for J; bases not matched to a gene: 1.

This clone is a singleton in its sample. V gene TRBV4-2 combines with J gene TRBJ2-5; perhaps TRBD1 as D (6 bases). Germline CDR1 and CDR2: LGHNA and YNFKEQ. The V end was cut by 1 base, the J end by 1 base, with 10 bases between. The CDR3 extends over 15 amino acids. CDR3: CASSQGQERQETQYF. CDR3 DNA: TGTGCCAGCAGCCAAGGACAGGAGCGCCAAGAGACCCAGTACTTC.

The chain carries TRBV6-5 and TRBJ1-1, with 11 bases that match TRBD1. CDR3 length: 13 residues. J was trimmed by 3 bases and V by 6 bases; bases with no gene match: 0. From germline, CDR1 is MNHEY and CDR2 SVGAGI. The CDR3 loop is CASRGQGDTEAFF. The CDR3, as DNA: TGTGCCAGCAGGGGACAGGGGGACACTGAAGCTTTCTTT.

In nucleotides, the CDR3 is TGCGCCAGCAGCCAAGACACCCCCCCTGCCGGATACTATGGCTACACCTTC. Translating gives CASSQDTPPAGYYGYTF. V usage is TRBV4-3 and J usage is TRBJ1-2; D unclear. This CDR3 is built from 17 residues. Trimming shortened V by 0 bases and J by 3 bases, and 17 bases separated the two germline ends. Germline CDR1 reads LGHNA; CDR2 reads YSLEER.

The CDR3 DNA reads as TGTGCCATATCGGACCAGGGAAAAACTGAAGCTTTCTTT. This translates into CAISDQGKTEAFF. This rearrangement joins TRBV10-3 to TRBJ1-1; D may be TRBD1 (5 bases). The CDR3 runs 13 residues. V was clipped by 9 bases and J by 5 bases, with 16 bases between them. The germline V gene encodes CDR1 ENHRY and CDR2 SYGVKD.

The CDR3 DNA reads as TGTGCCAGTAGTATAAACAGGGGGAGTAGCAATCAGCCCCAGCATTTT. The encoded protein is CASSINRGSSNQPQHF. V is TRBV19 and J is TRBJ1-5; 8 bases align to TRBD1. The length of the CDR3 is 16 residues. After removal of 2 bases from V and 0 bases from J, the junction contained 3 bases not matched to a gene. Germline CDR1 is LNHDA and CDR2 is SQIVND (reference sequence).

The V call is TRBV19, the J call TRBJ1-1; 7 positions agree with TRBD1. V lost 5 bases, J lost 3 bases, and 15 bases stayed unmatched. The CDR3 extends over 17 amino acids. CDR1 LNHDA and CDR2 SQIVND come from the germline V gene (reference sequence). CDR3 in amino acids: CASSPLGRGRRDTEAFF. For the CDR3, the DNA is TGTGCCAGTAGTCCACTAGGTAGGGGGCGCAGGGACACTGAAGCTTTCTTT.

The chain couples TRBV7-2 to TRBJ2-7; no firm D call. V dropped 2 bases and J dropped 4 bases, with 6 bases sitting between them. The CDR3 covers 12 residues. Germline V gene sequence: CDR1 SGHTA, CDR2 FQGNSA. CDR3 sequence (DNA): TGTGCCAGCAGCTTACTGGGATACGAGCAGTACTTC. This gives the protein CASSLLGYEQYF.

The rearrangement links TRBV29-1 to TRBJ1-2; 9 bases are a match to TRBD1. V shed 7 bases, J shed 4 bases, and the junction held 4 bases outside the gene matches. CDR1 is SQVTM, CDR2 ANQGSEA, per germline. The CDR3 has 12 residues. The CDR3 protein is CSAGTGFYGYTF. Written as DNA, the CDR3 is TGCAGCGCAGGGACAGGGTTCTATGGCTACACCTTC.

The V gene is TRBV5-1, the J gene TRBJ2-2, with D possibly being TRBD1 or TRBD2 (5 bases each). Deletions cut 5 bases from V and 5 bases from J, with 16 bases between. This CDR3 is built from 15 residues. Germline CDR1 SGHRS, CDR2 YFSETQ. DNA for the CDR3: TGCGCCAGCAGAACCGGGACCGAAAGTACCGGGGAGCTGTTTTTT. Amino acids: CASRTGTESTGELFF.

In regard to this clone: A junction boundary mismatches the germline segment, possibly from a read error. The rearrangement joins TRBV19 to TRBJ2-4, with a tentative D call TRBD2 (5 bases). This CDR3 has 16 residues. CDR1 LNHDA and CDR2 SQIVND come from the germline V gene (reference sequence). The CDR3 sequence is CASSVELPGAKNIQYF. CDR3 DNA: TGTGCCAGTAGTGTAGAATTGCCGGGGGCCAAAAACATTCAGTACTTC.